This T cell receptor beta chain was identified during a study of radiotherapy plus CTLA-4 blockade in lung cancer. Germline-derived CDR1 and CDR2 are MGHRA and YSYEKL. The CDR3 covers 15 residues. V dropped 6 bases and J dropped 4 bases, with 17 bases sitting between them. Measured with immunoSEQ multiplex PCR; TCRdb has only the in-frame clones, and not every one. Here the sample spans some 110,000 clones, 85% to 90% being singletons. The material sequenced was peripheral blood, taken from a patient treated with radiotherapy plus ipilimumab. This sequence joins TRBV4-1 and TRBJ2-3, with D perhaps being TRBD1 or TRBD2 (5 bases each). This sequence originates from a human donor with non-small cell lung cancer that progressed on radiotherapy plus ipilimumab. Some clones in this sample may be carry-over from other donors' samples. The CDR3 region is CASRLTGTQADTQYF. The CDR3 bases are TGCGCCAGCAGGCTTACCGGGACCCAGGCAGATACGCAGTATTTT.